This entry lists 9 T cell receptor beta chains sequenced from one sample in a study of T cells in Graves' hyperthyroidism and ophthalmopathy. TCR beta CDR3 sequences were amplified from RNA transcripts. First-round RT-PCR targeting the TCR CDR3 was performed with the HTBI primer set. TCRdb independently ran MiXCR on the multiplex PCR reads; one entry per CDR3 protein. The profile covers hundreds of thousands of distinct CDR3 sequences, with around 45% appearing a single time and 8% to 8.5% taken by the ten largest. Sequences were obtained from peripheral blood or thyroid tissue (not recorded which). The source is a young woman with Graves' hyperthyroidism.

The J gene is TRBJ1-1, the V gene TRBV7-2; 8 bases map to TRBD1. Germline loops: CDR1 SGHTA, CDR2 FQGNSA. Trimming removed 6 bases from V and 4 bases from J; junction bases left unmatched: 16. The CDR3 consists of 17 residues. The CDR3 protein is CASSFLRQGASVTEAFF. Here the CDR3 DNA reads TGTGCCAGCAGTTTCCTCCGGCAGGGGGCTAGTGTCACTGAAGCTTTCTTT.

This chain connects TRBV7-6 to TRBJ2-7, with 9 nucleotides matching TRBD1. The V gene end was trimmed by 5 bases and the J gene end by 1 base; junction bases not matched to a gene: 6. Germline V CDR1 and CDR2: SGHVS, FNYEAQ. The CDR3 has 15 residues. The CDR3, as DNA: TGTGCCAGCAGCCGAGGGACAGGGTTATCCTACGAGCAGTACTTC. As protein: CASSRGTGLSYEQYF.

The chain joins TRBV25-1 to TRBJ2-5, with 7 bases that match TRBD1. V shed 7 bases, J shed 4 bases, and the junction held 3 bases outside the gene matches. Germline lookup yields CDR1 MGHDK and CDR2 SYGVNS. There are 12 residues in the CDR3. The CDR3 sequence is CASKGGAETQYF. Here the CDR3 DNA reads TGTGCCAGCAAAGGGGGCGCAGAGACCCAGTACTTC.

In its sample, this clonotype was seen a few times. The chain has TRBV24-1 and TRBJ2-5, with 8 bases identical to TRBD2. The ends lost 3 bases at V and 4 bases at J; junction bases unmatched: 15. The germline gives CDR1 KGHDR, CDR2 SFDVKD. This CDR3 has 18 amino acids. Here the CDR3 reads CATSDPTPRSGSGETQYF. The CDR3 DNA follows: TGTGCCACCAGTGATCCGACCCCCAGGAGCGGGAGTGGAGAGACCCAGTACTTC.

Concerning this clonotype: The germline gene is not matched at one end of the junction; a read error may be the cause. The rearrangement links TRBV10-3 to TRBJ2-2; D not certain. Looked up from germline, CDR1 is ENHRY and CDR2 is SYGVKD. The CDR3 contains 15 residues. CDR3 DNA: TGTGCCAGCAGTACCCCGGCCCGGGACACCGGGGAGCTGTTTTTT. Translated: CASSTPARDTGELFF.

This clonotype was detected once. The chain has TRBV19 and TRBJ1-6; D not resolved. Germline V CDR1 and CDR2: LNHDA, SQIVND (reference sequence). The CDR3 length is 17 residues. Trimming took off 5 bases at V and 0 bases at J, with 14 bases between the two ends. The CDR3 DNA reads as TGTGCCAGTAGTGCCCAATCTTTAAGCTCCTATAATTCACCCCTCCACTTT. It yields the protein CASSAQSLSSYNSPLHF.

This clonotype was recorded many times. The J gene is TRBJ2-2, the V gene TRBV29-1, with TRBD1 matching over 8 bases. The V and J ends lost 4 bases and 5 bases, in that order; junction bases with no gene match: 3. In germline, CDR1 is SQVTM, CDR2 ANQGSEA. The CDR3 runs to 13 residues. The CDR3 coding sequence is TGCAGCGTTGGGACAGGGTGGACCGGGGAGCTGTTTTTT. This sequence encodes CSVGTGWTGELFF.

At least ten counts were recorded for this clonotype. V usage is TRBV7-9 and J usage is TRBJ1-5, with 7 bases fitting TRBD1. V was pared by 5 bases and J by 4 bases, with 5 bases of the junction left unmatched. The CDR3 is 14 amino acids. Germline V CDR1 and CDR2: SEHNR, FQNEAQ (reference sequence). The CDR3 nucleotides are TGTGCCAGCAGCCCGGGACAGTTAAATCAGCCCCAGCATTTT. Protein sequence: CASSPGQLNQPQHF.

In this sample, this clonotype turned up many times. The rearrangement uses TRBV29-1 and TRBJ1-1; D gene unclear. This CDR3 spans 10 amino acids. Germline V gene sequence: CDR1 SQVTM, CDR2 ANQGSEA. Trimming cost V 6 bases and J 6 bases, with 8 bases left between them. The CDR3 DNA sequence: TGCAGCGTCACCTCGGCTGAAGCTTTCTTT. It codes for CSVTSAEAFF.